This T cell receptor beta chain was recorded in a study of T cell responses to AZD1222 COVID-19 vaccine. Notes on the study in general: Most donors were white British and more were female, and clonal diversity was possibly underestimated. Spike-wide vaccine-associated CD4 TCRs dominated at 160-218 and 743-854.

TCRdb keeps only in-frame clones here, not all; method: immunoSEQ multiplex PCR. In the table there are around 100,000 clones, roughly 83% of which are singletons. The table lists this clone with a few counts. As yet, its antigen is unknown. This CDR3 region has 14 residues. In germline, CDR1 is LGHNA, CDR2 YSLEER. Germline trimming cut 2 bases from V and 4 bases from J; bases unmatched to any gene: 4. The origin of this receptor is an adult in good health. The input for sequencing was peripheral blood, taken on day 0 of AZD1222 vaccination. This chain connects TRBV4-3 to TRBJ1-1, with 7 bases that match TRBD1. The CDR3 DNA sequence: TGCGCCAGCAGCCAACAGACAGGGTTCACTGAAGCTTTCTTT. Translating gives CASSQQTGFTEAFF.